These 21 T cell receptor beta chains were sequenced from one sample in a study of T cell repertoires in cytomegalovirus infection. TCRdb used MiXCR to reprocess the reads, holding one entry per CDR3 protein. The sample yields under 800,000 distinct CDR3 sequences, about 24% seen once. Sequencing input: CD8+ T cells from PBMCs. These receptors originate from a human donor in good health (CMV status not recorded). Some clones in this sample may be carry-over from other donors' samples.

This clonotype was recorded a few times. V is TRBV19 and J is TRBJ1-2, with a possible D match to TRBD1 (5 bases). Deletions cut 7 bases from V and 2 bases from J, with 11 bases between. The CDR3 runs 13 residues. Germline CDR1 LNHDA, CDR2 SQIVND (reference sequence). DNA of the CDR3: TGTGCCAGTATCGGGGGTCCCAACTATGGCTACACCTTC. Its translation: CASIGGPNYGYTF.

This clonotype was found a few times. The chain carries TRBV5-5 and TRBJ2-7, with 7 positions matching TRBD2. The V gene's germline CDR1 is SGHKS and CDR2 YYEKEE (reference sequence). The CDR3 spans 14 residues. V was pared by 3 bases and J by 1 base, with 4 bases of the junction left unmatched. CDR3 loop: CASSSPGGSYEQYV. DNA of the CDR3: TGTGCCAGCAGCTCCCCGGGGGGATCCTACGAGCAGTACGTC.

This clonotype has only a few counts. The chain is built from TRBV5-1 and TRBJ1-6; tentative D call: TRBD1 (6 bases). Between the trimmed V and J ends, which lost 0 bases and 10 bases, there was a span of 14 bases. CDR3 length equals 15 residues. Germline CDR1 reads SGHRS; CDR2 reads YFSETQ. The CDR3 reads CASSLASGGDSPLHF. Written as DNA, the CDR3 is TGCGCCAGCAGCTTGGCCTCGGGGGGCGACTCACCCCTCCACTTT.

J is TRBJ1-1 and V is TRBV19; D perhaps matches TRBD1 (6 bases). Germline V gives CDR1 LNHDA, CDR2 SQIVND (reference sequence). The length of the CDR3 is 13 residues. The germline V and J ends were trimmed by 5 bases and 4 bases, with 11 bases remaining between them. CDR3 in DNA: TGTGCCAGTAGTTGGGGACAAGTCACTGAAGCTTTCTTT. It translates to CASSWGQVTEAFF.

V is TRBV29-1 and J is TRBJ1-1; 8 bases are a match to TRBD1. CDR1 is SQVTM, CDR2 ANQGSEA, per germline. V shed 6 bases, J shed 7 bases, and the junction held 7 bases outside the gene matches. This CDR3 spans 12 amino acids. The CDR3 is CSVPGQAIEAFF. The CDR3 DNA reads TGCAGCGTGCCGGGACAGGCGATTGAAGCTTTCTTT.

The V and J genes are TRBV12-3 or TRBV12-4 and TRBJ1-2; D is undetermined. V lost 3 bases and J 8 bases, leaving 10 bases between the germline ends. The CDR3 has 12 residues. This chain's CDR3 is CASSFRTVGYTF. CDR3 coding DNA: TGTGCCAGCAGTTTTAGAACAGTCGGCTACACCTTC.

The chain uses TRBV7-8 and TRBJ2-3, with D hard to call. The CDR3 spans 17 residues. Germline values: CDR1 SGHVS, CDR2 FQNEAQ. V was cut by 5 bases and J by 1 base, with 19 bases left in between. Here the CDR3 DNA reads TGTGCCAGCAGCCCCCGCCTGGGAATCAGAGGCACAGATACGCAGTATTTT. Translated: CASSPRLGIRGTDTQYF.

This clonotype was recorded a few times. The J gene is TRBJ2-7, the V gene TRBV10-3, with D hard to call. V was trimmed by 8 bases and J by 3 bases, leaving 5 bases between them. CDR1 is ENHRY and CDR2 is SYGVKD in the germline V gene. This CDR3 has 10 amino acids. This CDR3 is CAIGNYEQYF. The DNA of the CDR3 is TGTGCCATCGGAAACTACGAGCAGTACTTC.

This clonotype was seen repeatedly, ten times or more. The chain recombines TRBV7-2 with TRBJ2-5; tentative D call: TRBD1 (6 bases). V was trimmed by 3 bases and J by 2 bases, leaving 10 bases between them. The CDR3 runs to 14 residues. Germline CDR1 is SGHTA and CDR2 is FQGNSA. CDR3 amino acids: CASSFYGTQETQYF. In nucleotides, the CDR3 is TGTGCCAGCAGCTTCTACGGGACACAAGAGACCCAGTACTTC.

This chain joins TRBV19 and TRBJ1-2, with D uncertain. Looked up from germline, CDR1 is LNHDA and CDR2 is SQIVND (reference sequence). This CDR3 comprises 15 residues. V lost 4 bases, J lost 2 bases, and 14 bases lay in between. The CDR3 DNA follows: TGTGCCAGTAGTACCTCTCTGGGAAGCAACTATGGCTACACCTTC. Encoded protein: CASSTSLGSNYGYTF. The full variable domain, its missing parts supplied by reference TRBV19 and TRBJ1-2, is DGGITQSPKYLFRKEGQNVTLSCEQNLNHDAMYWYRQDPGQGLRLIYYSQIVNDFQKGDIAEGYSVSREKKESFPLTVTSAQKNPTAFYLCASSTSLGSNYGYTFGSGTRLTVV.

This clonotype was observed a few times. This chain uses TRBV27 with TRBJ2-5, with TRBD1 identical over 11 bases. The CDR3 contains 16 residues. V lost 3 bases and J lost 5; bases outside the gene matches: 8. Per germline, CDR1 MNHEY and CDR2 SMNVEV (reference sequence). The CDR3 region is CASSFLGTGGYETQYF. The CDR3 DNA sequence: TGTGCCAGCAGTTTCCTCGGGACAGGGGGTTACGAGACCCAGTACTTC.

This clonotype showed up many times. The CDR3 nucleotides read TGTGCCAGTAGTATTTTCAGGGATAGGGACAATGAGCAGTTCTTC. Residues: CASSIFRDRDNEQFF. The V gene is TRBV19, the J gene TRBJ2-1; D might be TRBD1 (5 bases). The CDR3 spans 15 residues. V was pared by 3 bases and J by 5 bases, with 14 bases between. From germline, CDR1 is LNHDA and CDR2 SQIVND (reference sequence).

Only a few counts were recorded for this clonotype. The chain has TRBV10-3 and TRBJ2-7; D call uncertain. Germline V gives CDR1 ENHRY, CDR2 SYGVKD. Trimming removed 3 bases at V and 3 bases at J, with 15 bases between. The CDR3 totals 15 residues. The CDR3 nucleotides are TGTGCCATCAGTGACAACGGGCTAGGCGGCTACGAGCAGTACGTC. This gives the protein CAISDNGLGGYEQYV.

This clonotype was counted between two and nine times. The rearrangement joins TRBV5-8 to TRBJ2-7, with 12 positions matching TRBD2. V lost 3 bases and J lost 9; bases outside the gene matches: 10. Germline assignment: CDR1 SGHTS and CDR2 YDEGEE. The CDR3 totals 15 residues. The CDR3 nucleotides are TGTGCCAGCAGCTACCCCTCTAGCGGGGGGGTTTGGCAGTACTTC. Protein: CASSYPSSGGVWQYF. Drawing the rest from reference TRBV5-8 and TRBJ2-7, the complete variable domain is EAGVTQSPTHLIKTRGQQATLRCSPISGHTSVYWYQQALGLGLQFLLWYDEGEERNRGNFPPRFSGRQFPNYSSELNVNALELEDSALYLCASSYPSSGGVWQYFGPGTRLTVT.

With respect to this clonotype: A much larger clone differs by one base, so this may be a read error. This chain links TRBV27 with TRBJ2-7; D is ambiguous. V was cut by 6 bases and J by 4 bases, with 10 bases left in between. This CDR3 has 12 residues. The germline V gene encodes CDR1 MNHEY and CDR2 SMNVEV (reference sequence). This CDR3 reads CASRGEEYEQYF. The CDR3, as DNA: TGTGCCAGCAGAGGAGAAGAATACGAGCAGTACTTC.

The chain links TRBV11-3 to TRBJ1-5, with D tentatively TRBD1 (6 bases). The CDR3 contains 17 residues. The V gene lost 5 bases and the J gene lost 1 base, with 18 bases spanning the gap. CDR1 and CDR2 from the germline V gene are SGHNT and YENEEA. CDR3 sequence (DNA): TGTGCCAGCAGCCGGATCCGCAGGGGTCCGAGCAATCAGCCCCAGCATTTT. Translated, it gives CASSRIRRGPSNQPQHF. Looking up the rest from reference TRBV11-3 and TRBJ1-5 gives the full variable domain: EAGVVQSPRYKIIEKKQPVAFWCNPISGHNTLYWYLQNLGQGPELLIRYENEEAVDDSQLPKDRFSAERLKGVDSTLKIQPAELGDSAVYLCASSRIRRGPSNQPQHFGDGTRLSIL.

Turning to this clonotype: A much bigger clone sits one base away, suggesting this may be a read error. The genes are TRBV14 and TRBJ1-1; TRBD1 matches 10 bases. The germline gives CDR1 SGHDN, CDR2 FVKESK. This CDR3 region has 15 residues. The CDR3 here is CASSTGQGVDTEVFF. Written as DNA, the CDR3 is TGTGCCAGCAGCACAGGACAGGGGGTTGACACTGAAGTTTTCTTT.

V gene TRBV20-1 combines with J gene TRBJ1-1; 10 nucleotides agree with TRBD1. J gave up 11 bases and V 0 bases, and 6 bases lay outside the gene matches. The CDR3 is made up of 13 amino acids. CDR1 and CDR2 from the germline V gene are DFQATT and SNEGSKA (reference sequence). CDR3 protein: CSARDLTGGLAFF. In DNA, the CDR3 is TGCAGTGCTAGAGATTTGACAGGGGGCTTGGCTTTCTTT.

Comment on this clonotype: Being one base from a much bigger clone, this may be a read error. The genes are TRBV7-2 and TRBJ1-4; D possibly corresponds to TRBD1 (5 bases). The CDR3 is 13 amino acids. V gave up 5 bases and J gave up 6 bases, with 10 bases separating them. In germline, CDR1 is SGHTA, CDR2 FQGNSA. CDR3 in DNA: TGTACCAGCAGCACGACAGTTGATGAAAAACTGTTTTTT. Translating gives CTSSTTVDEKLFF.

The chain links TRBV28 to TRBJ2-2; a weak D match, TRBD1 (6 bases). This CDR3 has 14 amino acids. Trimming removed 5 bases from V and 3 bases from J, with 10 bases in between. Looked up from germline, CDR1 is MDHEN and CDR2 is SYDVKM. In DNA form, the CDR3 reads TGTGCCAGCAGTGTACAGGGATACACCGGGGAGCTGTTTTTT. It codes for CASSVQGYTGELFF.

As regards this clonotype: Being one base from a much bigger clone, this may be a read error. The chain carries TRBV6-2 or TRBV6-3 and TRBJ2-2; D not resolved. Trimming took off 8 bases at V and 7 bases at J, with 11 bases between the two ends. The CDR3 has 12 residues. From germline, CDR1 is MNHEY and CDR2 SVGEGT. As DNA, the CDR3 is TGTGCCAGCTTGAGGAAAGTCGGGGAGCTGTTTTTT. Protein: CASLRKVGELFF.